This T cell receptor beta chain is drawn from a study of blood T cell repertoires in COVID-19. Study-wide context: Acute and convalescent COVID-19 samples came from the United States, Italy and Spain.

Per the original data handling: Reference gene primer amplification yielded estimated nucleated cell counts. Sequencing used immunoSEQ multiplex PCR; TCRdb keeps in-frame clones, though not all of them. From that table come the V and J calls and clone size; the DNA was used to work out D and trimming. The table includes fewer than 250,000 clones, approximately 86% detected once. Categorization into cohorts depended on clinical history that participants reported. Trimming removed 5 bases at V and 0 bases at J, with 8 bases between. This CDR3 has 14 residues. CDR1 and CDR2 from the germline V gene are LNHDA and SQIVND (reference sequence).

This chain uses TRBV19 with TRBJ1-5; D might be TRBD1 (5 bases). The origin of this receptor is a woman aged 40 to 50 with acute COVID-19. The sequencing sample was made of PBMCs or T cells enriched from blood (not recorded which). CDR3 sequence reads: CASSRRDSNQPQHF. CDR3 in DNA: TGTGCCAGTAGTCGCAGGGATAGCAATCAGCCCCAGCATTTT.